This T cell receptor beta chain came from a study of blood T cell repertoires in COVID-19. Study-level information: Samples of COVID-19 (acute and convalescent) were obtained from the United States, Italy and Spain. The cDNA or gDNA used as material had been derived from T cells, B-cell-depleted T cells, or PBMCs.

In germline, CDR1 is KGHSH, CDR2 LQKENI. V was trimmed by 1 base and J by 3 bases, leaving 7 bases between them. The CDR3 extends over 13 amino acids. The table came from immunoSEQ multiplex PCR; TCRdb's copy has only in-frame clones and leaves some out. The data contain 200,000 to 250,000 clones, approximately 84% of them seen just once; the ten biggest clones take up around 1.8%. Participants' own reports of clinical history determined their cohort assignment. This clonotype originated in a man between 60 and 70 years old who had recovered from COVID-19. What was sequenced was PBMCs or T cells enriched from blood (not recorded which). This chain connects TRBV18 to TRBJ2-7; no clear D gene. The CDR3 protein is CASSPLPNYEQYF. In nucleotides, the CDR3 is TGTGCCAGCTCACCACTTCCAAACTACGAGCAGTACTTC. Full variable domain (outside the CDR3, taken from reference TRBV18 and TRBJ2-7): NAGVMQNPRHLVRRRGQEARLRCSPMKGHSHVYWYRQLPEEGLKFMVYLQKENIIDESGMPKERFSAEFPKEGPSILRIQQVVRGDSAAYFCASSPLPNYEQYFGPGTRLTVT.